Following are 27 T cell receptor beta chains from one sample sequenced in a study of T-cell memory formation after mild COVID-19. Each CDR3 protein gets one entry after TCRdb re-called the 5' RACE reads with MiXCR. The data contain under 700,000 distinct CDR3 sequences, about 20% of them seen just once; the ten biggest clones take up approximately 12%. Sequencing used PBMCs or a T cell subset sorted from them (not recorded which). Receptors were obtained from an adult woman who had mild COVID-19 (a few samples of this study predate the infection). Cell type and time point are not known.

J is TRBJ1-2 and V is TRBV18; 8 bases fit TRBD1. V was clipped by 1 base and J by 3 bases; unmatched bases: 7. The CDR3 totals 16 residues. CDR1 KGHSH and CDR2 LQKENI come from the germline V gene. The CDR3 DNA follows: TGTGCCAGCTCACCACTTCCAGGGGGCTTCGACTATGGCTACACCTTC. Translated: CASSPLPGGFDYGYTF.

V is TRBV11-2 and J is TRBJ1-1; no clear D. Germline V gene lookup returns CDR1 SGHAT and CDR2 FQNNGV. The CDR3 spans 14 residues. V was shortened by 1 base and J by 0 bases, with 6 bases between the two germline ends. CDR3 bases: TGTGCCAGCAGCTTAGTAGTCCTGAACACTGAAGCTTTCTTT. Its protein product is CASSLVVLNTEAFF.

This clonotype was counted between two and nine times. The chain uses TRBV29-1 and TRBJ2-7; 11 bases match TRBD2. The germline CDR1 and CDR2 sequences are SQVTM and ANQGSEA. This CDR3 spans 15 amino acids. The V and J ends lost 4 bases and 5 bases, in that order; junction bases with no gene match: 10. CDR3 DNA: TGCAGCGTTGTACTAGCGGGAGAAACGATCAACGAGCAGTACTTC. Protein product: CSVVLAGETINEQYF.

This clonotype was detected a few times. Its ends do not fully match the called genes, so a read error is possible. CDR3: CASSPEGDARQIF. CDR3 coding DNA: TGTGCCAGCAGCCCCGAAGGGGACGCCCGACAAATTTTT. The V and J genes are TRBV7-9 and TRBJ1-4, with a tentative D call TRBD1 (5 bases). The CDR3 loop spans 13 amino acids. CDR1 and CDR2 from the germline V gene are SEHNR and FQNEAQ (reference sequence).

This clonotype was found once. V gene TRBV7-9 combines with J gene TRBJ1-2; D may be TRBD1 (5 bases). V was pared by 7 bases and J by 5 bases, with 17 bases between. The CDR3 extends over 14 amino acids. Germline lookup yields CDR1 SEHNR and CDR2 FQNEAQ (reference sequence). The CDR3 protein is CASTEPGGGYGYTF. For the CDR3, the DNA is TGTGCCAGCACCGAACCTGGGGGAGGTTATGGCTACACCTTC.

This sequence joins TRBV4-1 and TRBJ2-1; no reliable D call. CDR1 MGHRA and CDR2 YSYEKL come from the germline V gene. The ends were cut back, 0 bases at V and 9 bases at J, with 12 bases in the middle. This CDR3 is built from 14 residues. In nucleotides, the CDR3 is TGCGCCAGCAGCCAAGATACCGGTCGCCTTGAGCAGTTCTTC. Amino acids: CASSQDTGRLEQFF.

This clonotype was counted between two and nine times. Germline and junction disagree at one end, which may indicate a read error. The CDR3 reads CASSKESGSWGRGSYEQYF. The DNA for the CDR3 is TGCGCCAGCAGCAAAGAATCTGGGTCTTGGGGCAGGGGGTCCTACGAGCAGTACTTC. This chain uses TRBV4-1 with TRBJ2-7; 7 bases match TRBD1. CDR3 size: 19 residues. Germline-derived CDR1 and CDR2 are MGHRA and YSYEKL.

V gene TRBV20-1 combines with J gene TRBJ2-3; D unresolved. Germline V gives CDR1 DFQATT, CDR2 SNEGSKA (reference sequence). The V gene lost 3 bases and the J gene lost 1 base, with 14 bases spanning the gap. This CDR3 contains 15 residues. The CDR3 bases are TGCAGTGCTAGCCCCCTATGGGAAGGCACAGATACGCAGTATTTT. This translates into CSASPLWEGTDTQYF.

This chain uses TRBV7-2 with TRBJ1-2; perhaps TRBD1 as D (5 bases). Trimming stripped 1 base from V and 6 bases from J, with 9 bases between. The CDR3 loop spans 13 amino acids. The germline V gene has CDR1 SGHTA and CDR2 FQGNSA. The CDR3 nucleotides read TGTGCCAGCAGCTTAGAAAGGGGACATGGCTACACCTTC. This translates into CASSLERGHGYTF.

The CDR3 region has the DNA TGTGCCAGCAGCTCCCACGTCGGCATTTCGGGAAAACTGTTTTTT. This sequence encodes CASSSHVGISGKLFF. The V call is TRBV7-2, the J call TRBJ1-4, with D unresolved. V lost 4 bases to trimming and J lost 10 bases, with 19 bases between them. Per the germline V gene, CDR1 is SGHTA and CDR2 is FQGNSA. The CDR3 is 15 residues long.

This clonotype occurred many times. The V call is TRBV5-1, the J call TRBJ2-2; D might be TRBD1 or TRBD2, each matching 5 bases. Trimming took off 4 bases at V and 1 base at J, with 11 bases between the two ends. CDR1 is SGHRS, CDR2 YFSETQ, per germline. This CDR3 contains 15 residues. The DNA for the CDR3 is TGCGCCAGCAGCCGGGACGGTCAGAACACCGGGGAGCTGTTTTTT. Residues: CASSRDGQNTGELFF.

Only a few counts were recorded for this clonotype. V and J are TRBV5-1 and TRBJ2-1; D is uncertain. This CDR3 is 14 amino acids long. The V end was cut by 4 bases, the J end by 4 bases, with 12 bases between. Per the germline V gene, CDR1 is SGHRS and CDR2 is YFSETQ. CDR3 region: CASSLDLTYNEQFF. Written as DNA, the CDR3 is TGCGCCAGCAGCCTTGACCTCACGTACAATGAGCAGTTCTTC.

The chain recombines TRBV6-2 or TRBV6-3 with TRBJ1-5; D remains ambiguous. Germline V gene sequence: CDR1 MNHEY, CDR2 SVGEGT. With 7 bases removed from V and 2 bases from J, the gap between germline ends came to 15 bases. CDR3 length: 15 residues. DNA of the CDR3: TGTGCCAGCACTTCCCGCAGCGAGGGCAATCAGCCCCAGCATTTT. Its protein is CASTSRSEGNQPQHF.

V is TRBV6-5 and J is TRBJ2-2; D tentatively reads TRBD1 or TRBD2 (5 bases each). This CDR3 has 19 residues. The V end lost 5 bases, the J end lost 0 bases, and 22 bases lay between the germline ends. Germline loops: CDR1 MNHEY, CDR2 SVGAGI. The CDR3 here is CASSALGSFGAANTGELFF. The DNA of the CDR3 is TGTGCCAGCAGTGCACTAGGCTCTTTTGGGGCCGCGAACACCGGGGAGCTGTTTTTT.

The CDR3, as DNA: TGTGCCAGCAGTGAAGTTGGTGGTAGAACTGAAGCTTTCTTT. It codes for CASSEVGGRTEAFF. This chain connects TRBV25-1 to TRBJ1-1; unclear D gene. Per the germline V gene, CDR1 is MGHDK and CDR2 is SYGVNS. The V gene lost 2 bases and the J gene lost 5 bases, with 12 bases spanning the gap. This CDR3 has 14 residues. The full variable domain, rest sourced from reference TRBV25-1 and TRBJ1-1, is EADIYQTPRYLVIGTGKKITLECSQTMGHDKMYWYQQDPGMELHLIHYSYGVNSTEKGDLSSESTVSRIRTEHFPLTLESARPSHTSQYLCASSEVGGRTEAFFGQGTRLTVV.

This clonotype was observed a few times. J is TRBJ2-2 and V is TRBV30; TRBD1 agrees at 8 bases. The length of the CDR3 is 15 residues. Germline V gene sequence: CDR1 GTSNPN, CDR2 SVGIG (reference sequence). V shed 0 bases and J 5 bases; nucleotides not matched to a gene: 5. DNA for the CDR3: TGTGCCTGGAGTGTATATCAGGGGGCAACCGGGGAGCTGTTTTTT. It codes for CAWSVYQGATGELFF. Combining the CDR3 with reference TRBV30 and TRBJ2-2 gives the whole variable domain SQTIHQWPATLVQPVGSPLSLECTVEGTSNPNLYWYRQAAGRGLQLLFYSVGIGQISSEVPQNLSASRPQDRQFILSSKKLLLSDSGFYLCAWSVYQGATGELFFGEGSRLTVL.

This clonotype was counted between two and nine times. V and J are TRBV6-1 and TRBJ2-1, with D possibly TRBD2 on 6 matching bases. V dropped 4 bases and J dropped 10 bases, with 23 bases sitting between them. The CDR3 length is 16 residues. Germline CDR1 and CDR2: MNHNS and SASEGT. CDR3 region: CASSVKIGTGVREQFF. The CDR3 nucleotides are TGTGCCAGCAGTGTAAAAATCGGGACGGGGGTTAGGGAGCAGTTCTTC.

The V call is TRBV6-1, the J call TRBJ2-7, with D unresolved. The germline V and J ends were trimmed by 3 bases and 3 bases, with 9 bases remaining between them. This CDR3 spans 13 amino acids. Germline CDR1 reads MNHNS; CDR2 reads SASEGT. This chain's CDR3 is CASSDVLDYEQYF. The CDR3 coding sequence is TGTGCCAGCAGTGATGTCTTGGACTACGAGCAGTACTTC.

V usage is TRBV24-1 and J usage is TRBJ2-3, with 7 bases lining up with TRBD1. The CDR3 has 16 residues. CDR1 and CDR2 (germline): KGHDR, SFDVKD. V lost 4 bases to trimming and J lost 3 bases; unmatched junction nucleotides: 9. The CDR3 sequence is CATSDPRQGVTDTQYF. In nucleotides, the CDR3 is TGTGCCACCAGTGACCCAAGACAGGGCGTAACAGATACGCAGTATTTT.

This clonotype was seen a handful of times. The chain carries TRBV10-3 and TRBJ1-5; possible D gene TRBD1, 6 bases. The germline V gene encodes CDR1 ENHRY and CDR2 SYGVKD. The V end was cut by 6 bases, the J end by 4 bases, with 10 bases between. The CDR3 loop spans 13 amino acids. The CDR3 loop reads CAISATGNQPQHF. The CDR3 DNA reads as TGTGCCATCAGCGCCACAGGGAATCAGCCCCAGCATTTT.

This clonotype was observed a handful of times. CDR3 nucleotide sequence: TGTGCCAGCAGCTGGAGTAGCGCAACCTACGAGCAGTACTTC. This encodes CASSWSSATYEQYF. The rearrangement uses TRBV7-9 and TRBJ2-7, with D possibly being TRBD2 (5 bases). Trimming stripped 4 bases from V and 2 bases from J, with 12 bases between. This CDR3 contains 14 residues. Germline CDR1 reads SEHNR; CDR2 reads FQNEAQ (reference sequence).

This clonotype came up a few times. The chain combines TRBV2 with TRBJ2-7, with D maybe TRBD1 (5 bases). The CDR3 runs 13 residues. Trimming removed 7 bases from V and 3 bases from J, with 13 bases in between. Germline lookup yields CDR1 SNHLY and CDR2 FYNNEI. CDR3 region: CASTSARDYEQYF. The CDR3 DNA follows: TGTGCCAGCACCTCCGCCAGGGACTACGAGCAGTACTTC.

On this clonotype: Just one base apart from a much larger clone, this may be a read error. This chain links TRBV9 with TRBJ1-2, with D tentatively TRBD1 (6 bases). The CDR3 runs 13 residues. Germline CDR1 is SGDLS and CDR2 is YYNGEE. Trimming took 4 bases from V and 3 from J, leaving 10 bases between them. For the CDR3, the DNA is TGTGCCAGCAGCCCCGGGACACACTATGGCTACACCTTC. As protein: CASSPGTHYGYTF.

The rearrangement joins TRBV12-3 or TRBV12-4 to TRBJ1-6, with D unclear. Trimming removed 1 base at V and 10 bases at J, with 14 bases between. The CDR3 sequence is 15 residues long. CDR3 sequence (DNA): TGTGCCAGCAGTTTAGTTGGCAGTCGAAACTCACCCCTCCACTTT. As protein: CASSLVGSRNSPLHF.

This clonotype was recorded a few times. The chain recombines TRBV7-9 with TRBJ1-4; tentative D call: TRBD1 (6 bases). Per germline, CDR1 SEHNR and CDR2 FQNEAQ (reference sequence). This CDR3 has 15 residues. With 6 bases removed from V and 2 bases from J, the gap between germline ends came to 13 bases. The CDR3 loop is CASSSGTSTNEKLFF. Written as DNA, the CDR3 is TGTGCCAGCAGTTCCGGGACAAGCACTAATGAAAAACTGTTTTTT.

This clonotype was seen a few times. This sequence joins TRBV20-1 and TRBJ1-1, with D tentatively TRBD1 (5 bases). The V gene lost 6 bases and the J gene lost 2 bases, with 22 bases spanning the gap. The germline V gene encodes CDR1 DFQATT and CDR2 SNEGSKA (reference sequence). The CDR3 loop spans 16 amino acids. CDR3 nucleotide sequence: TGCAGTGCCACCGGCGCCGGGACCATGAGTAACACTGAAGCTTTCTTT. It codes for CSATGAGTMSNTEAFF.

The chain is built from TRBV2 and TRBJ1-1; no reliable D call. The CDR3 runs 11 residues. Germline lookup yields CDR1 SNHLY and CDR2 FYNNEI. Trimming removed 6 bases at V and 4 bases at J, with 6 bases between. The CDR3 here is CASRASTEAFF. The CDR3 coding sequence is TGTGCCAGCAGGGCCTCCACTGAAGCTTTCTTT. Combining the CDR3 with reference TRBV2 and TRBJ1-1 gives the whole variable domain EPEVTQTPSHQVTQMGQEVILRCVPISNHLYFYWYRQILGQKVEFLVSFYNNEISEKSEIFDDQFSVERPDGSNFTLKIRSTKLEDSAMYFCASRASTEAFFGQGTRLTVV.